This passage covers 7 T cell receptor beta chains from one sample sequenced in a study of shared clonotypes between healthy human individuals. Sequencing was performed with immunoSEQ multiplex PCR; in TCRdb, only in-frame clones are kept and a portion is missing. Among some 690,000 clones listed, less than 95% were seen once. The sequencing sample was made of memory CD8+ T cells from PBMCs. Subset meaning: CD45RO+ cells pooled with CCR7-negative TemRA cells. All receptors derive from a man aged 18 to 35 in good health. Some clones in this sample may be carry-over from other donors' samples.

Comment on this clone: Other DNA sequences from this sample encode an identical CDR3 as well. The V call is TRBV18, the J call TRBJ2-3; D not resolved. The CDR3 sequence is 13 residues long. Germline assignment: CDR1 KGHSH and CDR2 LQKENI. Trimming took 3 bases from V and 1 from J, leaving 5 bases between them. CDR3 sequence (DNA): TGTGCCAGCTCACCGGGTCGCACAGATACGCAGTATTTT. Amino acid sequence: CASSPGRTDTQYF.

The chain carries TRBV5-1 and TRBJ1-1, with a weak D call TRBD1 (5 bases). Trimming removed 1 base at V and 5 bases at J, with 12 bases between. Germline V gene lookup returns CDR1 SGHRS and CDR2 YFSETQ. The CDR3 is 14 residues long. The DNA for the CDR3 is TGCGCCAGCAGCTTGTTCCCCGGGACGACTGAAGCTTTCTTT. Translation gives CASSLFPGTTEAFF.

The table lists this clone with a count of one. The chain has TRBV7-6 and TRBJ1-4; TRBD1 might be the D (6 bases). Between the trimmed V and J ends, which lost 0 bases and 5 bases, there was a span of 16 bases. The CDR3 has 17 amino acids. The germline gives CDR1 SGHVS, CDR2 FNYEAQ. The CDR3, as DNA: TGTGCCAGCAGCTTAGCGCAGGGGATAGGGATAAATGAAAAACTGTTTTTT. Residues: CASSLAQGIGINEKLFF.

J is TRBJ2-5 and V is TRBV6-5, with 8 bases matching TRBD2. Germline CDR1 is MNHEY and CDR2 is SVGAGI. Trimming at V came to 5 bases and at J to 5 bases, leaving 10 bases not matched to a gene. The CDR3 has 15 residues. The CDR3 bases are TGTGCCAGCAGTCCCGGGAGGGGGGATCTCGAGACCCAGTACTTC. Translating it yields CASSPGRGDLETQYF.

This chain uses TRBV29-1 with TRBJ1-1; tentatively, D is TRBD1 (5 bases). Trimming removed 7 bases at V and 6 bases at J, with 15 bases between. Germline CDR1 SQVTM, CDR2 ANQGSEA. The CDR3 is 12 amino acids. The CDR3 DNA sequence: TGCAGCGCTAGGGCAGGGTGGGCTGAAGCTTTCTTT. This codes for CSARAGWAEAFF.

Only a few counts were recorded for this clone. The chain carries TRBV7-9 and TRBJ2-1; D might be TRBD1 (5 bases). Trimming shortened V by 5 bases and J by 1 base, and 12 bases separated the two germline ends. This CDR3 region has 15 residues. CDR1 SEHNR and CDR2 FQNEAQ come from the germline V gene (reference sequence). CDR3 residues: CASSPDSSSYNEQFF. The CDR3 region has the DNA TGTGCCAGCAGCCCAGACAGTTCTTCCTACAATGAGCAGTTCTTC.

On this clone: This CDR3 is also generated by other DNA sequences in the sample. The V call is TRBV27, the J call TRBJ1-2; the match to TRBD1 covers 7 bases. CDR1 is MNHEY and CDR2 is SMNVEV in the germline V gene (reference sequence). V dropped 1 base and J dropped 8; count of bases not matched to a gene: 4. The CDR3 loop spans 13 amino acids. The CDR3 reads CASSLLAGGGYTF. Here the CDR3 DNA reads TGTGCCAGCAGTTTATTGGCAGGGGGAGGCTACACCTTC.